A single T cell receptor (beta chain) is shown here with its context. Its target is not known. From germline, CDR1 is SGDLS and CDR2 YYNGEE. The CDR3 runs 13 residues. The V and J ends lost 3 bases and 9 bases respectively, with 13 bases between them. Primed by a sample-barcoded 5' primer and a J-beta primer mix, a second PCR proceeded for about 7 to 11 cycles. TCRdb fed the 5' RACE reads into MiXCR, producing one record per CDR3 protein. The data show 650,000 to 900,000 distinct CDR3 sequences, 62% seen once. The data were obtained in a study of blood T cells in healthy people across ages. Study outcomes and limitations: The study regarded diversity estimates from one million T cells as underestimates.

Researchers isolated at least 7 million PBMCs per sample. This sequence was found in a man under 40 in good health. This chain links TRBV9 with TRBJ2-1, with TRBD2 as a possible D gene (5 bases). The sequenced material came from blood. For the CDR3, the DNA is TGTGCCAGCAGCGCAACAACGGCGGGTGAGCAGTTCTTC. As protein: CASSATTAGEQFF.